Included here is one T cell receptor beta chain sequence, with context. Antigen unknown. These data belong to a study of OX40 agonist ivuxolimab in advanced cancers. Germline V gene sequence: CDR1 SGHRS, CDR2 YFSETQ. The CDR3 has 17 amino acids. V gave up 0 bases and J gave up 5 bases, with 17 bases separating them. The study, taken as a whole, reports: Among the least clonally expanded were partial responders at 0.1-3.0 mg/kg. CD8+ T cells showed, on average, more clonal expansion than CD4+ cells.

The method was immunoSEQ multiplex PCR; TCRdb's version includes in-frame clones alone and lacks a portion of them. This table holds about 49,000 clones, about 86% found once. The chain combines TRBV5-1 with TRBJ1-4, with D possibly TRBD1 on 5 matching bases. The sequencing used CD4+ or CD8+ T cells sorted from blood, collected in a trial of the OX40 agonist ivuxolimab. The source of this sequence is an adult with an advanced solid tumor such as melanoma, head and neck, liver or kidney cancer. Here the CDR3 DNA reads TGCGCCAGCAGCTTGGCCTCCGGGGCGAGCAACAATGAAAAACTGTTTTTT. The encoded protein is CASSLASGASNNEKLFF.